These 2 T cell receptor beta chains share one sample of origin, sequenced in a study of graft-versus-host responses after intestinal transplantation. No antigen is known for these receptors. Here immunoSEQ multiplex PCR was the method, and the copy in TCRdb shows in-frame clones only, minus some. The sample lists fewer than 90,000 clones, about 95% occurring once. The source material was unstimulated CD4+ T cells sorted from spleen or lymph node cells, sampled before transplant. The receptors come from a human donor who was the organ donor for an intestinal transplant.

The chain employs TRBV4-1 and TRBJ1-5; D is possibly TRBD1 (6 bases). V lost 7 bases to trimming and J lost 6 bases, with 16 bases between them. The CDR3 runs to 14 residues. CDR1 MGHRA and CDR2 YSYEKL come from the germline V gene. The CDR3 is CASNGGGSLQPQHF. The CDR3, as DNA: TGCGCCAGCAACGGAGGGGGGAGCCTTCAGCCCCAGCATTTT.

The chain uses TRBV29-1 and TRBJ2-3; TRBD1 aligns across 8 bases. CDR3 length equals 14 residues. Germline loops: CDR1 SQVTM, CDR2 ANQGSEA. The V and J ends lost 6 bases and 3 bases, in that order; junction bases with no gene match: 8. CDR3 nucleotides: TGCAGCGTACAAGACAGGGGAGTGACAGATACGCAGTATTTT. Its translation: CSVQDRGVTDTQYF.